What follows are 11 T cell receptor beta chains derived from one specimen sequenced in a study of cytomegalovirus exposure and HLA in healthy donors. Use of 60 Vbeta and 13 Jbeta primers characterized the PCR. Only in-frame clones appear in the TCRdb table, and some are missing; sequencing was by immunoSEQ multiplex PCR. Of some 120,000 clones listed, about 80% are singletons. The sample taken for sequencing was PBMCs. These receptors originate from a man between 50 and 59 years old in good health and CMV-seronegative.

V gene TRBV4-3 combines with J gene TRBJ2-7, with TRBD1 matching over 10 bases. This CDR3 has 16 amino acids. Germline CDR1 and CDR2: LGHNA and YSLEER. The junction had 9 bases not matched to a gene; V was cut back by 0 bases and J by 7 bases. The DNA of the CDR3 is TGCGCCAGCAGCCAAGATAGGGGACAGGGGACGGGGGAGCAGTACTTC. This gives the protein CASSQDRGQGTGEQYF.

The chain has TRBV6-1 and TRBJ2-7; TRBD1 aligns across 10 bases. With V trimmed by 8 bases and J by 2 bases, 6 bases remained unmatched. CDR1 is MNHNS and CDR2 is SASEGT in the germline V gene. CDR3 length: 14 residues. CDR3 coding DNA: TGTGCCAGCCGCAGGACAGGGGGACCCTACGAGCAGTACTTC. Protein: CASRRTGGPYEQYF.

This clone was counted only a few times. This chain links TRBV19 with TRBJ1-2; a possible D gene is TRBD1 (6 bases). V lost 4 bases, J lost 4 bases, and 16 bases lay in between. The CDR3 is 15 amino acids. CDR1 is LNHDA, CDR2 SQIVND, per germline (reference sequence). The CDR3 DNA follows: TGTGCCAGTAGTAGGATTTCTACAGGGTCCTATGGCTACACCTTC. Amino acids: CASSRISTGSYGYTF.

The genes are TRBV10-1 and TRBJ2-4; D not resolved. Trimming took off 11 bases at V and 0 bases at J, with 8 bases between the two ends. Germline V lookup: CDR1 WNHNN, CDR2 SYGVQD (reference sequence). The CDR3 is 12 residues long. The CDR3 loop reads CASRLAKNIQYF. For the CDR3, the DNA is TGCGCCTCCCGACTAGCCAAAAACATTCAGTACTTC.

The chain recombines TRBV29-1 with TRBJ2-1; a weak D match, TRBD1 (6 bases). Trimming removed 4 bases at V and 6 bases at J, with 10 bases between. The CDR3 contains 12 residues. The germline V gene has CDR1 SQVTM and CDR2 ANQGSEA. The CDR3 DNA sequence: TGCAGCGTTGGCAGGGGTGGCAATGAGCAGTTCTTC. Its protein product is CSVGRGGNEQFF.

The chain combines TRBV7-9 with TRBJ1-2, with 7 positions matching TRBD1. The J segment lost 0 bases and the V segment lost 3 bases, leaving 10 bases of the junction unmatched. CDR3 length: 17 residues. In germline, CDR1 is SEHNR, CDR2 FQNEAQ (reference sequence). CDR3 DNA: TGTGCCAGCAGCTTGCCGGGACAGCCCTTCTCTAACTATGGCTACACCTTC. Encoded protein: CASSLPGQPFSNYGYTF.

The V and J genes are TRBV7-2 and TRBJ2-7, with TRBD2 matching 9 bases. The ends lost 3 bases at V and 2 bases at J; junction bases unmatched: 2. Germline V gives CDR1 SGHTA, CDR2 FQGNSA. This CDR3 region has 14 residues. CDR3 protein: CASSFSGGPYEQYF. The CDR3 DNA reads TGTGCCAGCAGCTTTAGCGGGGGACCCTACGAGCAGTACTTC.

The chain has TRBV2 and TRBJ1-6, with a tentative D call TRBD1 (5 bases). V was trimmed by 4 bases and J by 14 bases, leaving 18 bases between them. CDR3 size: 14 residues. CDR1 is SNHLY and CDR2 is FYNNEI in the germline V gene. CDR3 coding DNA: TGTGCCAGCAGTGTGACGGCGGGGGTTCGGGCCCTCCACTTT. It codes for CASSVTAGVRALHF.

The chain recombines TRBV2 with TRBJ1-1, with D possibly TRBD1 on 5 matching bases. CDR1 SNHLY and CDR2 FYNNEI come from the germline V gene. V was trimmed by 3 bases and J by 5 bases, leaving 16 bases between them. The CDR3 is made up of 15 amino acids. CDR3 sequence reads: CASSEEGIGKTEAFF. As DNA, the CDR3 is TGTGCCAGCAGTGAGGAGGGGATAGGTAAAACTGAAGCTTTCTTT.

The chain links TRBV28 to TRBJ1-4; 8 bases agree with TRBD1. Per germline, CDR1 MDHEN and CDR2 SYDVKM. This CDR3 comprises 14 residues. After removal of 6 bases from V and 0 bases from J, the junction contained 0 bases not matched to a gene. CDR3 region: CASRTGATNEKLFF. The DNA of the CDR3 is TGTGCCAGCAGGACAGGGGCAACTAATGAAAAACTGTTTTTT.

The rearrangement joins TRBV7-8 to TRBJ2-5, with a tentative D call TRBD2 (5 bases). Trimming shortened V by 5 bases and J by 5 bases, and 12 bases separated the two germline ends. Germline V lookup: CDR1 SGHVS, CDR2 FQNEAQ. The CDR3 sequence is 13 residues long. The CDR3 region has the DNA TGTGCCAGCAGCCCCGGAGGTCTGGAGACCCAGTACTTC. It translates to CASSPGGLETQYF. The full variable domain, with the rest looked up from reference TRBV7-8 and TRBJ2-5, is GAGVSQSPRYKVAKRGQDVALRCDPISGHVSLFWYQQALGQGPEFLTYFQNEAQLDKSGLPSDRFFAERPEGSVSTLKIQRTQQEDSAVYLCASSPGGLETQYFGPGTRLLVL.